The entry below gives a single T cell receptor (beta chain) sequence along with its context. Its target antigen remains unknown. No base-level quality is on record; no much larger clone is a single base apart. The entry originates in a study of cytomegalovirus exposure and HLA in healthy donors (TCRdb year 2017). For the study in its entirety: An earlier analysis of fewer than 750 of the donors reported roughly 300 Gb of sequence data and 117 million unique TCR beta sequences obtained from roughly 170 million T cells. About 320 gigabases of sequencing data and 78 million or so unique TCR sequences were included in an early release covering about 700 HLA-typed donors. Of the approximately 400 genotyped donors, roughly 80% fell in the genetic ancestry cluster associated with self-reported Caucasian donors. The study was designed to test whether signatures of past pathogen exposure could be identified by cataloging public T cell receptors. The T cell repertoires of 666 subjects were profiled by immunosequencing and related to cytomegalovirus serostatus. Along with the roughly 710-subject first cohort, a separate validation cohort of approximately 110 different subjects was used. High-throughput TCR immunosequencing, statistical association of individual TCRs with disease status, and machine learning were combined to predict cytomegalovirus infection status. To study patterns of TCR occurrence, a later analysis re-analyzed previously published TCR beta repertoires from around 660 donors and added high-resolution HLA genotyping. Rather than drawing on any new phenotypic data, the later analysis identified candidate immune exposures from TCR beta sequences and the way those sequences occurred across donors. To decide whether each TCR beta V gene segment behaved as functional or pseudogenic, an earlier analysis of several hundred of the donors relied on high-throughput TCR beta sequencing. Donor age, sex, ethnicity and CMV serostatus were compiled together with the repertoire data. A later genetic analysis took genome-wide SNP genotypes for about 55% of the 666 donors and used that subset as a discovery cohort. All discovery cohort repertoires had been generated using a single sequencing platform. Class I and class II HLA loci were covered by the typing at four-digit resolution. Typing coverage differed by locus: A, B, C, DRB1 and DQB1 were typed in roughly 629-640 donors, DQA1 in 500 to 550, DPA1 in roughly 590, and DPB1 in roughly 450. Four to six DR-DQ haplotypes were handled as single units for association and clustering, since linkage in the cohort was strong. Across around 400 genotyped donors of the cohort, an average of approximately 240,000 unique TCR beta nucleotide sequences per donor were sequenced, and roughly 17% of those sequences were non-productive. Overall results and qualifications from the work: Roughly uniform sequencing depth across donors was assumed in presence/absence analyses, although this assumption may not hold. Specific HLA alleles were associated with 15,000 to 20,000 TCR beta sequences at a false discovery rate of 0.05 in a later analysis. In a later analysis, TCR association rates were found to vary across HLA loci, with the most associated TCRs seen for DRB1 alleles and the fewest for HLA-C alleles. A later analysis found that most CMV-associated TCR beta chains appeared HLA-restricted, with HLA associations seemingly driven largely by CMV exposure. In an earlier analysis of several hundred of the donors, most TCR beta V segments were observed in productive rearrangements about 90% or about 30% of the time, broadly matching IMGT annotations. Most TCR sequences were seen in very few donors, while some public TCRs were found in many individuals. A further reported finding was that TCR beta sequences accurately predicted the HLA-A and HLA-B alleles for most subjects in the first cohort. Compared with equally common non-associated chains, HLA-associated TCR beta chains in a later analysis were more clonally expanded and had lower generation probabilities. According to the authors, the approach could potentially be generalized to other disease states and immunological phenotypes. In this cohort, only TCR beta chains were sequenced, and detectable features were limited by the absence of alpha or paired-chain data. The 87-base-pair reads could not distinguish some IMGT-functional V segments, including TRBV6-2 and TRBV6-3, so those segments were excluded. The study gave a list of more than 150 TCR beta chains associated with cytomegalovirus. The classifier was reported to diagnose cytomegalovirus status with high specificity and sensitivity in both the original and validation cohorts. Linkage disequilibrium might explain the correlated functional status among segregating V segments, but an unknown experimental factor could not be ruled out. In vitro tests confirmed that a few of the cytomegalovirus-associated TCR beta chains recognize cytomegalovirus antigens. Some 16 rarely observed V segments, including chromosome 9 orphons, were excluded from the earlier analysis of about 600 of the donors because counts were too low. According to a later analysis, parvovirus B19, influenza, CMV and Epstein-Barr virus appeared linked to several top co-occurrence clusters. When HLA alleles, especially DR and DQ, strongly co-occurred, TCR associations were difficult to assign to individual alleles. Compared with the roughly 600-donor mean, donors in an Asian-associated ancestry cluster had fewer N-insertions in productive TCRs, according to a later genetic analysis. A cluster of highly shared sequence variants was judged likely to represent a technical artifact of the sequencing pipeline. Immune exposure information for the cohort was limited to CMV serostatus. Because HLA typing was missing for some donors at each locus, association tests included only the typed subset. V-gene and J-gene trimming of TCR beta chains was associated with a missense DCLRE1C variant in a later genetic analysis, and the association was replicated in an independent cohort.

Libraries were built with the immunoSEQ multiplex PCR assay. For the multiplex PCR, a mixture combining 60 forward primers for TCR Vbeta segments and 13 reverse primers for TCR Jbeta segments was used. The CDR3 region of rearranged TCR beta genes was amplified from genomic DNA by a multiplex PCR assay. The amplified TCR beta libraries were sequenced on the Illumina HiSeq System as 87-base-pair reads. The authors' analysis ran thus. Across the roughly 600 repertoires, a later analysis counted tens of millions of unique TCR beta chains, 9.5 million to 12 million of which were shared by at least two donors. To remove PCR and sequencing errors, raw reads were error-corrected and collapsed into unique sequences using a nearest-neighbor algorithm that merged closely related sequences. CDR3 sequences were aligned to IMGT reference sequences to assign V, D and J gene segments. For a sequence to be retained, a match of at least six nucleotides to both a V gene segment and a J gene segment was required. A rearrangement was called productive if the CDR3 had no stop codons and remained in frame with V and J, and every other rearrangement was called non-productive. CDR3 was defined by IMGT convention, running from the second conserved V-encoded cysteine to the conserved J-encoded phenylalanine. The earlier analysis of 550 to 650 of the donors excluded any sequence lacking an unambiguous match to a single V gene segment. In an earlier analysis of almost 600 of the donors, a V segment was called functional when productive rearrangements were above 56.7%, and segregating when the standard deviation between donors exceeded 5%. To diagnose cytomegalovirus status from the catalog of TCR beta chain sequences, a statistical classification framework was built. A later analysis assigned V and J genes by comparing TCR nucleotide sequences with IMGT/GENE-DB human TR gene sequences. Using the TCRdist pipeline, a later analysis assigned CDR3 sequences along with most-parsimonious VDJ recombination scenarios. In a later analysis, each TCR beta chain was defined by its CDR3 amino acid sequence together with its V-gene family, and reads without a unique V-gene family were excluded. To address suspected cross-contamination and a sequencing artifact, a later analysis removed approximately 590 highly shared, low-generation-probability nucleotide sequences. A later analysis calculated a clonal expansion index for each public chain from normalized within-repertoire ranks of inferred template counts. In a later analysis, generation probabilities were computed with a VDJ recombination model fitted to out-of-frame rearrangements, and the resulting probabilities were checked against IGoR. Hypergeometric tests were used in a later analysis to score TCR-TCR, TCR-HLA and TCR-CMV co-occurrence, with a repertoire-size bias correction applied to the TCR pairs. To estimate false discovery rates, a later analysis permuted the HLA or CMV assignments 20 times. In a later analysis, co-occurring TCRs were grouped using DBSCAN, and TCRdist sequence similarity was added for clustering within HLA-allele-positive subsets. Repertoires with fewer than 30,000 or more than 120,000 public chains were left out of co-occurrence clustering, as were a few repertoires with anomalous nucleotide sharing. The table was pulled from immuneACCESS by TCRdb, which kept in-frame rearrangements only. Such tables lose some clones; where checked, under half of the loss comes from unresolved V genes, and the rest has no known cause. That table is the source of V, J and clone size, and D and trimming were worked out from the DNA. A total of about 210,000 clones appear in this sample, approximately 82% of them only once. The top ten hold more than 8.5% of the sample.

In total, around 600 healthy bone marrow donors made up the cohort. At the time of sampling, all cohort members were nominally healthy, though unrecorded immune exposures were likely present. The donor was CMV seropositive and belonged to the group of 250 to 350 seropositive cohort members. A peripheral blood sample was provided by each donor, and peripheral blood mononuclear cells were used for TCR beta sequencing. Genomic DNA was extracted from the blood cell samples with the Qiagen DNeasy Blood Extraction Kit. In the germline V gene (reference sequence), CDR1 corresponds to DFQATT and CDR2 to SNEGSKA. Here V drops 6 bases and J drops 6 bases, and the junction holds 4 bases not matched to any gene. Including the terminal cysteine and phenylalanine, the CDR3 comprises 11 residues. CDR3 DNA is the only sequence kept; it has 33 bases, read in frame from the first base.

Sequencing was carried out using PBMCs. This sequence originates from a woman between 45 and 65 years old in good health and CMV-seropositive. The chain is encoded by TRBV20-1 joined to TRBJ1-2, and 7 bases in between align with TRBD1. In nucleotide form, the sequence is TGCAGTGCGTCCACAGGGGATGGCTACACCTTC. It translates as CSASTGDGYTF.